One T cell receptor (beta chain) is described in this entry. The data were taken from a study of CD8 T cells in Susac syndrome. An input of about 0.45 to 1 ug of RNA was subjected to reverse transcription using random hexamers. The method of amplification for TCR beta CDR3 was immunoSEQ multiplex PCR, covering 54 Vbeta and 13 Jbeta. Each CDR3 protein gets one entry after TCRdb re-called the immunoSEQ multiplex PCR reads with MiXCR. The sample shows 140,000 or so distinct CDR3 sequences, about 95% of them seen only once. The source material was CD4+ T cells from PBMCs. The source is a human donor with multiple sclerosis.

The CDR3 coding sequence is TGTGCCAGCGGGACCGGGAGGCAAGAGACCCAGTACTTC. Its translation: CASGTGRQETQYF. The J gene is TRBJ2-5, the V gene TRBV5-4, with TRBD2 identical over 7 bases. V was pared by 7 bases and J by 2 bases, with 5 bases of the junction left unmatched. This CDR3 contains 13 residues. Germline lookup yields CDR1 SGHNT and CDR2 YYREEE (reference sequence). Supplemented by reference TRBV5-4 and TRBJ2-5, the full variable domain reads ETGVTQSPTHLIKTRGQQVTLRCSSQSGHNTVSWYQQALGQGPQFIFQYYREEENGRGNFPPRFSGLQFPNYSSELNVNALELDDSALYLCASGTGRQETQYFGPGTRLLVL.